This entry is about one T cell receptor beta chain. Its antigen is undetermined. These data belong to a study of T cells after yellow fever vaccination. Study-wide background: Fractions of low cell number were prepared using SMART-Seq v4 Ultra Low Input.

The study, taken as a whole, reports: One caveat is that FACS-sorted repertoires could contain abundant clonotypes contaminating from the bulk population.

Using its own MiXCR run on the 5' RACE reads, TCRdb lists one record per CDR3 protein. The repertoire includes roughly 120,000 distinct CDR3 sequences, 7% to 8.5% of them detected once, and about 25% sits in the top ten. The germline V gene has CDR1 SGHAT and CDR2 FQDESV (reference sequence). V was cut by 5 bases and J by 5 bases, with 27 bases left in between. The length of the CDR3 is 18 residues. The sequence was collected from a man aged 25-40 years who received the YFV17D yellow fever vaccine. V is TRBV11-1 and J is TRBJ2-5; a possible D gene is TRBD1 (6 bases). The starting material was CD8+ T cells sorted from PBMCs, obtained 45 days after the yellow fever booster vaccination. CDR3 DNA: TGTGCCAGCAGCCTAGGGACCAACTACGCGGCAGGGGTGGAGACCCAGTACTTC. The encoded protein is CASSLGTNYAAGVETQYF.